This is a list of T cell receptor beta chains from one sample in a study of CD8 T cells in Susac syndrome. MiXCR was run by TCRdb on the immunoSEQ multiplex PCR reads, yielding one entry per CDR3 protein. The sample records about 300,000 distinct CDR3 sequences, approximately 90% being singletons. The sample was CD8+ T cells from PBMCs. The receptors here all came from a human donor with multiple sclerosis. Both conserved end residues are part of each CDR3. Each record gives: D gene, clone size, J gene, V gene, CDR3 DNA, CDR3 protein. The D gene is left open where the match is weak. The size of a clone is reported for some rows only, either as once, few or many, or as a class for expanded clones.

d_call: TRBD1; clone_size: NA; j_call: TRBJ2-7; v_call: TRBV5-1; cdr3_nt: TGCGCCAGCAGCTTGTGGACAGGGCTCTACGAGCAGTACTTC; cdr3_aa: CASSLWTGLYEQYF
d_call: TRBD2; clone_size: NA; j_call: TRBJ2-1; v_call: TRBV5-1; cdr3_nt: TGCGCCAGCAGCTTGGCTCCCCTAGCGGGAGGGTACAATGAGCAGTTCTTC; cdr3_aa: CASSLAPLAGGYNEQFF
d_call: TRBD1; clone_size: once; j_call: TRBJ2-7; v_call: TRBV4-1; cdr3_nt: TGCGCCAGCAGCCAGTTGCCGGGACAGGGGCCCTACGAGCAGTACTTC; cdr3_aa: CASSQLPGQGPYEQYF
d_call: TRBD2; clone_size: NA; j_call: TRBJ2-4; v_call: TRBV7-9; cdr3_nt: TGTGCCAGCAGCTTTGGACTAGCGCTAGCCAAAAACATTCAGTACTTC; cdr3_aa: CASSFGLALAKNIQYF
d_call: NA; clone_size: NA; j_call: TRBJ1-2; v_call: TRBV6-6; cdr3_nt: TGTGCCAGCACCCCGGTCGCGGCCCCGGTCGGCTACACCTTC; cdr3_aa: CASTPVAAPVGYTF
d_call: NA; clone_size: NA; j_call: TRBJ2-5; v_call: TRBV4-1; cdr3_nt: TGCGCCAGCAGCCAAGAAGGGGACTTGCGGGAAGAGACCCAGTACTTC; cdr3_aa: CASSQEGDLREETQYF
d_call: NA; clone_size: NA; j_call: TRBJ2-1; v_call: TRBV7-2; cdr3_nt: TGTGCCAGCAGCTTTGCCTCCTACAATGAGCAGTTCTTC; cdr3_aa: CASSFASYNEQFF
d_call: NA; clone_size: NA; j_call: TRBJ1-5; v_call: TRBV6-1; cdr3_nt: TGTGCCAGCAGGGCACCGGGTAGCAATCAGCCCCAGCATTTT; cdr3_aa: CASRAPGSNQPQHF
d_call: NA; clone_size: NA; j_call: TRBJ1-1; v_call: TRBV20-1; cdr3_nt: TGCAGTGCTCCGGGGCTCTCCCCGGAAGCTTTCTTT; cdr3_aa: CSAPGLSPEAFF
d_call: TRBD1; clone_size: NA; j_call: TRBJ2-7; v_call: TRBV7-8; cdr3_nt: TGTGCCAGCAGCGTGGGACAGCCCTACGAGCAGTACTTC; cdr3_aa: CASSVGQPYEQYF
d_call: TRBD1; clone_size: NA; j_call: TRBJ2-7; v_call: TRBV28; cdr3_nt: TGTGCCAGCACCCTAGGCGGGACAGGGTATTCCGAGCAGTACTTC; cdr3_aa: CASTLGGTGYSEQYF
d_call: NA; clone_size: NA; j_call: TRBJ2-2; v_call: TRBV7-2; cdr3_nt: TGTGCCAGCAGCTTTGGGGGGCGCCTTTCTTCAGGCGGGGAGCTGTTTTTT; cdr3_aa: CASSFGGRLSSGGELFF
d_call: NA; clone_size: NA; j_call: TRBJ2-7; v_call: TRBV9; cdr3_nt: TGTGCCAGCAGCCCTAACCTCGGAGCCTCACCCTACGAGCAGTACTTC; cdr3_aa: CASSPNLGASPYEQYF
d_call: TRBD2; clone_size: NA; j_call: TRBJ2-7; v_call: TRBV7-6; cdr3_nt: TGTGCCAGCAGCTCGGGGGGTTTTTTAGAGGAGCAGTACTTC; cdr3_aa: CASSSGGFLEEQYF
d_call: NA; clone_size: NA; j_call: TRBJ2-1; v_call: TRBV9; cdr3_nt: TGTGCCAGCAGCGTTCGAGGGACTCCCCCCAATGAGCAGTTCTTC; cdr3_aa: CASSVRGTPPNEQFF
d_call: TRBD1; clone_size: NA; j_call: TRBJ2-7; v_call: TRBV6-5; cdr3_nt: TGTGCCAGCAGTTACCGGACAGGGGGTATAGACGAGCAGTACTTC; cdr3_aa: CASSYRTGGIDEQYF
d_call: TRBD2; clone_size: NA; j_call: TRBJ2-1; v_call: TRBV19; cdr3_nt: TGTGCCAGTAGTATAGGGGGGGGACTCCTCAATGAGCAGTTCTTC; cdr3_aa: CASSIGGGLLNEQFF
d_call: NA; clone_size: NA; j_call: TRBJ1-1; v_call: TRBV9; cdr3_nt: TGTGCCAGCAGCGTAGCGGGACAACTGAACACTGAAGCTTTCTTT; cdr3_aa: CASSVAGQLNTEAFF
d_call: NA; clone_size: NA; j_call: TRBJ2-2; v_call: TRBV23-1; cdr3_nt: TGCGCCAGCAGTCCCCGGACCCGTACCTACACCGGGGAGCTGTTTTTT; cdr3_aa: CASSPRTRTYTGELFF
d_call: TRBD2; clone_size: NA; j_call: TRBJ2-7; v_call: TRBV20-1; cdr3_nt: TGCAGTGCCCGACTAGCGGGAGGTTTTATCGACGAGCAGTACTTC; cdr3_aa: CSARLAGGFIDEQYF
d_call: NA; clone_size: once; j_call: TRBJ2-4; v_call: TRBV11-2; cdr3_nt: TGTGCCAGCAGCTCCGACATTCAGTACTTC; cdr3_aa: CASSSDIQYF
d_call: NA; clone_size: NA; j_call: TRBJ1-5; v_call: TRBV30; cdr3_nt: TGTGCCTGGACCGAAGGGGGTCAGCCCCAGCATTTT; cdr3_aa: CAWTEGGQPQHF
d_call: NA; clone_size: NA; j_call: TRBJ2-2; v_call: TRBV12-3/TRBV12-4; cdr3_nt: TGTGCCAGCACCATTACAGACAACACCGGGGAGCTGTTTTTT; cdr3_aa: CASTITDNTGELFF
d_call: NA; clone_size: NA; j_call: TRBJ1-2; v_call: TRBV12-3/TRBV12-4; cdr3_nt: TGTGCCAGCAGTCCCGACGCAGGAAGAGGCTGGGGGGATGGCTACACCTTC; cdr3_aa: CASSPDAGRGWGDGYTF
d_call: TRBD2; clone_size: NA; j_call: TRBJ2-7; v_call: TRBV27; cdr3_nt: TGTGCCAGCGGATGGGGGGGTTCGGGCGAGCAGTACTTC; cdr3_aa: CASGWGGSGEQYF
d_call: TRBD2; clone_size: NA; j_call: TRBJ2-2; v_call: TRBV12-3/TRBV12-4; cdr3_nt: TGTGCCAGCTTAGAAGCGGGGGGGCCACGGACCGGGGAGCTGTTTTTT; cdr3_aa: CASLEAGGPRTGELFF
d_call: NA; clone_size: NA; j_call: TRBJ2-7; v_call: TRBV29-1; cdr3_nt: TGCAGCGTTGAAGAGGTCTACGAGCAGTACTTC; cdr3_aa: CSVEEVYEQYF
d_call: TRBD1; clone_size: NA; j_call: TRBJ1-4; v_call: TRBV7-6; cdr3_nt: TGTGCCAGCAGCTTAGGGACTCCTGCGACAGGGGAAAAACTGTTTTTT; cdr3_aa: CASSLGTPATGEKLFF
d_call: NA; clone_size: NA; j_call: TRBJ2-1; v_call: TRBV4-3; cdr3_nt: TGCGCCAGCAGCCGGGACGTAAGCTCCTACAATGAGCAGTTCTTC; cdr3_aa: CASSRDVSSYNEQFF
d_call: NA; clone_size: NA; j_call: TRBJ1-2; v_call: TRBV30; cdr3_nt: TGTGCCTGGAGCCCGGTGGTCGTCAACTATGGCTACACCTTC; cdr3_aa: CAWSPVVVNYGYTF
d_call: NA; clone_size: NA; j_call: TRBJ1-1; v_call: TRBV12-3/TRBV12-4; cdr3_nt: TGTGCCAGCAGAAAGGGACCAAACACTGAAGCTTTCTTT; cdr3_aa: CASRKGPNTEAFF
d_call: NA; clone_size: NA; j_call: TRBJ1-2; v_call: TRBV10-3; cdr3_nt: TGTGCCACTCTCAGCCAAGACAAAGGGGCTAACTATGGCTACACCTTC; cdr3_aa: CATLSQDKGANYGYTF
d_call: TRBD1; clone_size: NA; j_call: TRBJ1-4; v_call: TRBV27; cdr3_nt: TGTGCCAGCAGTTTCATCGGGAGCAGGGGGATCAATGAAAAACTGTTTTTT; cdr3_aa: CASSFIGSRGINEKLFF
d_call: NA; clone_size: NA; j_call: TRBJ2-1; v_call: TRBV19; cdr3_nt: TGTGCCAGTAGTCCCTCCGGGTTCAACAATGAGCAGTTCTTC; cdr3_aa: CASSPSGFNNEQFF
d_call: TRBD2; clone_size: NA; j_call: TRBJ2-1; v_call: TRBV7-2; cdr3_nt: TGTGCCAGCAGTTCGACTAGCGGGGCCGGGGGTGAGCAGTTCTTC; cdr3_aa: CASSSTSGAGGEQFF
d_call: NA; clone_size: NA; j_call: TRBJ2-7; v_call: TRBV7-2; cdr3_nt: TGTGCCAGCAGCTTGACACGGCCCAACGAGCAGTACTTC; cdr3_aa: CASSLTRPNEQYF
d_call: NA; clone_size: NA; j_call: TRBJ1-4; v_call: TRBV27; cdr3_nt: NA; cdr3_aa: CASSLGTGQGREKLFF
d_call: TRBD1; clone_size: NA; j_call: TRBJ1-2; v_call: TRBV13; cdr3_nt: TGTGCCAGCAGCGCAAAGCTCCAGGGGGTTATCTATGGCTACACCTTC; cdr3_aa: CASSAKLQGVIYGYTF
d_call: TRBD1; clone_size: once; j_call: TRBJ2-1; v_call: TRBV7-3; cdr3_nt: TGTGCCAGCAGCCCTCCGGACAGGGGGCCGTTCGATTACAATGAGCAGTTCTTC; cdr3_aa: CASSPPDRGPFDYNEQFF
d_call: NA; clone_size: NA; j_call: TRBJ2-7; v_call: TRBV12-3/TRBV12-4; cdr3_nt: TGTGCCAGCAGCACCTGGGGGTCTGACTACGAGCAGTACTTC; cdr3_aa: CASSTWGSDYEQYF
d_call: NA; clone_size: NA; j_call: TRBJ1-1; v_call: TRBV29-1; cdr3_nt: TGCAGCGGTTTGAGTACTGAAGCTTTCTTT; cdr3_aa: CSGLSTEAFF
d_call: TRBD2; clone_size: NA; j_call: TRBJ2-3; v_call: TRBV27; cdr3_nt: TGTGCCAGCAGGTCCGGGACTAGGCACACAGATACGCAGTATTTT; cdr3_aa: CASRSGTRHTDTQYF
d_call: NA; clone_size: NA; j_call: TRBJ2-1; v_call: TRBV28; cdr3_nt: TGTGCCAGCAGTTGGCACAATGAGCAGTTCTTC; cdr3_aa: CASSWHNEQFF
d_call: NA; clone_size: NA; j_call: TRBJ1-1; v_call: TRBV4-3; cdr3_nt: TGCGCCAGCAGCCGTAGCGGGGTACTACCTGAAGCTTTCTTT; cdr3_aa: CASSRSGVLPEAFF
d_call: TRBD1; clone_size: NA; j_call: TRBJ2-7; v_call: TRBV4-1; cdr3_nt: TGCGCCAGCAGCCCTAACTCATGGACAGGGACATCCTACGAGCAGTACTTC; cdr3_aa: CASSPNSWTGTSYEQYF
d_call: NA; clone_size: NA; j_call: TRBJ1-1; v_call: TRBV30; cdr3_nt: TGTGCCTGGAGTTTCGACGGGAACACTGAAGCTTTCTTT; cdr3_aa: CAWSFDGNTEAFF
d_call: NA; clone_size: NA; j_call: TRBJ2-2; v_call: TRBV6-2/TRBV6-3; cdr3_nt: TGTGCCAGCAGTTACTCCTTCGGGACCGGGGAGCTGTTTTTT; cdr3_aa: CASSYSFGTGELFF
d_call: TRBD2; clone_size: NA; j_call: TRBJ2-7; v_call: TRBV7-9; cdr3_nt: TGTGCCAGCAGCTCCTACCGGGCGGGACTAGCGGGGGGCCGGTACGAGCAGTACTTC; cdr3_aa: CASSSYRAGLAGGRYEQYF
d_call: NA; clone_size: NA; j_call: TRBJ2-4; v_call: TRBV7-2; cdr3_nt: TGTGCCAGCAGCTTGACTGACAGAGGGAACATTCAGTACTTC; cdr3_aa: CASSLTDRGNIQYF
d_call: NA; clone_size: NA; j_call: TRBJ1-1; v_call: TRBV6-5; cdr3_nt: TGTGCCCGGCGGAGCGAGGCTTTCTTT; cdr3_aa: CARRSEAFF
d_call: TRBD1; clone_size: NA; j_call: TRBJ2-7; v_call: TRBV7-8; cdr3_nt: TGTGCCAGCAGCTTAGGGGACAGGGAAATTTTCGAGCAGTACTTC; cdr3_aa: CASSLGDREIFEQYF
d_call: TRBD2; clone_size: NA; j_call: TRBJ2-1; v_call: TRBV5-6; cdr3_nt: TGTGCCAGCAGCTTTGCCCCACCCTGGACTAGCGGGGAATACAATGAGCAGTTCTTC; cdr3_aa: CASSFAPPWTSGEYNEQFF
d_call: NA; clone_size: NA; j_call: TRBJ1-3; v_call: TRBV27; cdr3_nt: TGTGCCAGCAGTCCCACCTTCGGCGCCTCTGGAAACACCATATATTTT; cdr3_aa: CASSPTFGASGNTIYF
d_call: TRBD1; clone_size: NA; j_call: TRBJ2-7; v_call: TRBV15; cdr3_nt: TGTGCCGCCAGCGTTCGGTGGGGACAGGGCTACGAGCAGTACTTC; cdr3_aa: CAASVRWGQGYEQYF
d_call: NA; clone_size: NA; j_call: TRBJ2-3; v_call: TRBV3-1; cdr3_nt: TGTGCCAGCAGCCAAGGGATACCTGAACTAGCTAATACGCAGTATTTT; cdr3_aa: CASSQGIPELANTQYF
d_call: TRBD1; clone_size: NA; j_call: TRBJ2-2; v_call: TRBV4-1; cdr3_nt: TGCGCCAGCAGCCAAGTCCAGGGGGCCGGGGAGCTGTTTTTT; cdr3_aa: CASSQVQGAGELFF
d_call: TRBD1; clone_size: NA; j_call: TRBJ2-1; v_call: TRBV27; cdr3_nt: TGTGCCAGCAGTTTCGGCGGGACAGGGGGCTACAATGAGCAGTTCTTC; cdr3_aa: CASSFGGTGGYNEQFF
d_call: NA; clone_size: NA; j_call: TRBJ1-3; v_call: TRBV2; cdr3_nt: TGTGCCAGCACCACGGGACGGAGCTCTGGAAACACCATATATTTT; cdr3_aa: CASTTGRSSGNTIYF
d_call: NA; clone_size: NA; j_call: TRBJ2-7; v_call: TRBV2; cdr3_nt: TGTGCCAGCACTGAGGGGCAGGGACCCTACGAGCAGTACTTC; cdr3_aa: CASTEGQGPYEQYF